Shown below are 26 T cell receptor beta chains from a single sample sequenced in a study of T cells in Graves' hyperthyroidism and ophthalmopathy. RNA transcripts gave rise to amplified TCR beta CDR3 regions. TCR CDR3 regions were first amplified by RT-PCR with HTBI primers. TCRdb reprocessed the multiplex PCR reads with MiXCR, giving one entry per CDR3 protein. This sample yields roughly 380,000 distinct CDR3 sequences, of which approximately 15% are seen a single time; about 10% belongs to the top ten. Sequences were obtained from blood. The source is a woman between 55 and 75 years old with Graves' hyperthyroidism.

This clonotype was recorded a few times. The chain links TRBV5-6 to TRBJ1-2; 10 bases match TRBD1. The trim removed 6 bases at V and 8 bases at J, leaving 19 bases unmatched. The CDR3 loop spans 17 amino acids. Germline V gene lookup returns CDR1 SGHDT and CDR2 YYEEEE. Here the CDR3 reads CASTQLGLRTGGTGYTF. CDR3 sequence (DNA): TGTGCCAGCACCCAGCTTGGCCTTCGGACAGGGGGTACAGGCTACACCTTC.

There are many counts of this clonotype. V gene TRBV12-5 combines with J gene TRBJ1-5, with 7 bases fitting TRBD1. This CDR3 has 15 amino acids. V was pared by 5 bases and J by 3 bases, with 7 bases of the junction left unmatched. CDR1 LGHNT and CDR2 FRNRAP come from the germline V gene. CDR3 coding DNA: TGTGCTAGTGGTGCGGGACAGCGCTACAATCAGCCCCAGCATTTT. This encodes CASGAGQRYNQPQHF.

At least ten counts were recorded for this clonotype. V usage is TRBV12-3 or TRBV12-4 and J usage is TRBJ1-6, with no clear D. This CDR3 region has 14 residues. The V end lost 3 bases, the J end lost 11 bases, and 14 bases lay between the germline ends. DNA of the CDR3: TGTGCCAGCAGTTTCGGTAGGAGAGGGACACCCCTCCACTTT. It specifies CASSFGRRGTPLHF.

This clonotype was observed a handful of times. This sequence joins TRBV20-1 and TRBJ2-7; the D gene is possibly TRBD2 (6 bases). The ends were cut back, 3 bases at V and 4 bases at J, with 13 bases in the middle. Per the germline V gene, CDR1 is DFQATT and CDR2 is SNEGSKA (reference sequence). The CDR3 is 13 amino acids. In DNA form, the CDR3 reads TGCAGTGCTAGGATAAGCGGGCCTTACGAGCAGTACTTC. It is translated as CSARISGPYEQYF.

In its sample, this clonotype was seen many times. The chain uses TRBV3-1 and TRBJ2-7; TRBD2 agrees at 9 bases. The CDR3 covers 14 residues. The J segment lost 2 bases and the V segment lost 4 bases, leaving 3 bases of the junction unmatched. Germline V lookup: CDR1 LGHDT, CDR2 YNNKEL (reference sequence). The chain's CDR3 is CASSRSGSTYEQYF. The CDR3 bases are TGTGCCAGCAGCCGTAGCGGGAGCACCTACGAGCAGTACTTC.

This clonotype was detected many times. V is TRBV30 and J is TRBJ1-5; D is undetermined. This CDR3 is 12 amino acids long. V lost 3 bases to trimming and J lost 4 bases, with 7 bases between them. Germline V gene sequence: CDR1 GTSNPN, CDR2 SVGIG (reference sequence). The CDR3 DNA sequence: TGTGCCTGGAGAGACCAGAATCAGCCCCAGCATTTT. The encoded protein is CAWRDQNQPQHF.

This clonotype was counted only a few times. The CDR3 is CASRGGTRRAYTEAFF. CDR3 in DNA: TGTGCCAGCAGGGGTGGGACAAGGAGGGCTTACACTGAAGCTTTCTTT. This chain uses TRBV12-3 or TRBV12-4 with TRBJ1-1; TRBD1 is a possible D gene (6 bases). The CDR3 is made up of 16 amino acids. Trimming removed 6 bases at V and 3 bases at J, with 20 bases between.

This clonotype was counted many times. The V call is TRBV11-3, the J call TRBJ2-1; D unresolved. Germline V CDR1 and CDR2: SGHNT, YENEEA. V shed 2 bases and J shed 9 bases, with 14 bases lying between them. The CDR3 totals 14 residues. The CDR3 DNA reads TGTGCCAGCAGCTTACTGGGCCTCCCGGGTGAGCAGTTCTTC. Its protein product is CASSLLGLPGEQFF.

This clonotype appeared many times. The CDR3 loop is CASSEALGTVGSGTEAFF. The CDR3 DNA reads as TGTGCCAGCAGTGAAGCGCTGGGGACAGTGGGATCGGGGACTGAAGCTTTCTTT. The chain carries TRBV6-1 and TRBJ1-1; the match to TRBD1 covers 7 bases. The CDR3 runs to 18 residues. V shed 0 bases and J 5 bases; nucleotides not matched to a gene: 15. From germline, CDR1 is MNHNS and CDR2 SASEGT.

This clonotype has a count of ten or more. In DNA form, the CDR3 reads TGTGCCAGCATGGCCCAGGGCAGCACAGATACGCAGTATTTT. This translates into CASMAQGSTDTQYF. This chain joins TRBV2 and TRBJ2-3; a weak D match, TRBD1 (5 bases). Germline CDR1 SNHLY, CDR2 FYNNEI. This CDR3 region has 14 residues. Trimming left V 7 bases short and J 0 bases short, with 11 bases between.

The table lists this clonotype with many counts. V gene TRBV3-1 combines with J gene TRBJ2-1; perhaps TRBD2 as D (6 bases). This CDR3 is built from 19 residues. Germline CDR1 reads LGHDT; CDR2 reads YNNKEL (reference sequence). With 1 base removed from V and 8 bases from J, the gap between germline ends came to 27 bases. The DNA of the CDR3 is TGTGCCAGCAGCCAAGCCTACGTTGACCCGGGAGTCGGGTTCGATGAGCAGTTCTTC. The encoded protein is CASSQAYVDPGVGFDEQFF.

This clonotype showed up many times. The chain is built from TRBV5-1 and TRBJ2-2; D is unresolved. Trimming took off 1 base at V and 0 bases at J, with 4 bases between the two ends. The CDR3 totals 14 residues. Germline assignment: CDR1 SGHRS and CDR2 YFSETQ. CDR3 protein: CASSLNANTGELFF. The CDR3, as DNA: TGCGCCAGCAGCTTGAACGCGAACACCGGGGAGCTGTTTTTT. Variable domain in full (rest from reference TRBV5-1 and TRBJ2-2): KAGVTQTPRYLIKTRGQQVTLSCSPISGHRSVSWYQQTPGQGLQFLFEYFSETQRNKGNFPGRFSGRQFSNSRSEMNVSTLELGDSALYLCASSLNANTGELFFGEGSRLTVL.

This clonotype has at least ten counts. The rearrangement joins TRBV9 to TRBJ2-3; 8 bases match TRBD2. V was clipped by 4 bases and J by 8 bases; unmatched bases: 15. CDR1 is SGDLS and CDR2 is YYNGEE in the germline V gene. The CDR3 is 16 residues long. The CDR3 DNA is TGTGCCAGCAGCCGGCGGGAGGCGGGCAGCACTGGTACGCAGTATTTT. Residues: CASSRREAGSTGTQYF.

This clonotype occurred many times. This rearrangement joins TRBV3-1 to TRBJ2-3; D call uncertain. This CDR3 comprises 13 residues. V lost 0 bases, J lost 4 bases, and 5 bases lay in between. The germline CDR1 and CDR2 sequences are LGHDT and YNNKEL (reference sequence). The CDR3 DNA is TGTGCCAGCAGCCAAGAAGATGCAGATACGCAGTATTTT. Translation: CASSQEDADTQYF.

This clonotype was counted only a few times. The chain has TRBV4-1 and TRBJ1-2, with TRBD1 matching over 8 bases. The CDR3 consists of 14 residues. In germline, CDR1 is MGHRA, CDR2 YSYEKL. With V trimmed by 1 base and J by 7 bases, 5 bases remained unmatched. The CDR3: CASSQVGRGLGYTF. For the CDR3, the DNA is TGCGCCAGCAGCCAAGTCGGCAGGGGGCTTGGCTACACCTTC.

This clonotype was recorded many times. The rearrangement uses TRBV5-1 and TRBJ2-3; D not resolved. CDR1 and CDR2 from the germline V gene are SGHRS and YFSETQ. The CDR3 consists of 14 residues. V was trimmed by 5 bases and J by 5 bases, leaving 15 bases between them. In nucleotides, the CDR3 is TGCGCCAGCAGTCCGGTAGGGTTTGGAGATACGCAGTATTTT. Translation: CASSPVGFGDTQYF.

Many counts were recorded for this clonotype. The V and J genes are TRBV28 and TRBJ1-2; 7 bases are a match to TRBD1. With V trimmed by 5 bases and J by 4 bases, 7 bases remained unmatched. The CDR3 is 14 residues long. The germline V gene encodes CDR1 MDHEN and CDR2 SYDVKM. The CDR3 reads CASSRDRVGYGYTF. As DNA, the CDR3 is TGTGCCAGCAGTCGCGACAGGGTGGGCTATGGCTACACCTTC.

This clonotype was recorded at least ten times. The genes are TRBV15 and TRBJ1-2; D remains ambiguous. This CDR3 has 14 amino acids. Germline lookup yields CDR1 LNHNV and CDR2 YYDKDF (reference sequence). The ends were cut back, 0 bases at V and 8 bases at J, with 13 bases in the middle. CDR3: CATSRDLGGSGYTF. Written as DNA, the CDR3 is TGTGCCACCAGCAGAGATTTGGGTGGGAGCGGCTACACCTTC.

This chain uses TRBV27 with TRBJ2-7, with 14 bases fitting TRBD2. CDR1 MNHEY and CDR2 SMNVEV come from the germline V gene (reference sequence). V dropped 5 bases and J dropped 5; count of bases not matched to a gene: 5. The CDR3 has 15 residues. DNA for the CDR3: TGTGCCAGCAGTGGCTCGGGACTAGCGGGAGACGAGCAGTACTTC. Its protein product is CASSGSGLAGDEQYF.

Only a few counts were recorded for this clonotype. The rearrangement joins TRBV9 to TRBJ2-1; D is possibly TRBD2 (6 bases). CDR3 size: 16 residues. V lost 1 base and J 5 bases, leaving 16 bases between the germline ends. Germline CDR1 SGDLS, CDR2 YYNGEE. In DNA form, the CDR3 reads TGTGCCAGCAGCGTAACCCCCCTCTCTAGCGACAATGAGCAGTTCTTC. The encoded protein is CASSVTPLSSDNEQFF.

This clonotype was seen at least ten times. V and J are TRBV30 and TRBJ2-7; 8 positions agree with TRBD2. Germline trimming cut 1 base from V and 6 bases from J; bases unmatched to any gene: 8. In germline, CDR1 is GTSNPN, CDR2 SVGIG (reference sequence). The CDR3 runs 14 residues. The DNA for the CDR3 is TGTGCCTGGAGTGAAAATAGCGGGATTCGCGAGCAGTACTTC. Residues: CAWSENSGIREQYF.

This clonotype was recorded at least ten times. This chain links TRBV6-1 with TRBJ2-5, with TRBD1 matching 9 bases. CDR1 and CDR2 (germline): MNHNS, SASEGT. This CDR3 spans 15 amino acids. V lost 0 bases and J lost 7; bases outside the gene matches: 6. The CDR3 sequence is CASSEANRGRGTQYF. The CDR3 bases are TGTGCCAGCAGTGAAGCGAACAGGGGGCGGGGGACCCAGTACTTC.

This clonotype was seen many times. The rearrangement joins TRBV5-6 to TRBJ1-2; TRBD1 matches at 7 bases. V dropped 1 base and J dropped 6; count of bases not matched to a gene: 9. The CDR3 runs 15 residues. Germline loops: CDR1 SGHDT, CDR2 YYEEEE. The CDR3, as DNA: TGTGCCAGCAGCTTGAGGAGAACAGGGGAGGATGGCTACACCTTC. Its protein is CASSLRRTGEDGYTF.

This clonotype was counted ten times or more. The V and J genes are TRBV7-2 and TRBJ1-1, with D uncertain. Germline CDR1 SGHTA, CDR2 FQGNSA. V dropped 5 bases and J dropped 7 bases, with 17 bases sitting between them. The CDR3 covers 14 residues. The CDR3 sequence is CASSLRIGQGEAFF. CDR3 DNA sequence: TGTGCCAGCAGCCTACGGATAGGGCAAGGTGAAGCTTTCTTT.

The chain has TRBV4-3 and TRBJ2-2; D not certain. V gave up 0 bases and J gave up 5 bases, with 13 bases separating them. There are 16 residues in the CDR3. The germline CDR1 and CDR2 sequences are LGHNA and YSLEER. The CDR3 protein is CASSQEALGRTGELFF. CDR3 sequence (DNA): TGCGCCAGCAGCCAAGAGGCGCTCGGCAGAACCGGGGAGCTGTTTTTT.

This chain joins TRBV4-1 and TRBJ1-4; D not resolved. CDR1 is MGHRA and CDR2 is YSYEKL in the germline V gene. The V end lost 0 bases, the J end lost 8 bases, and 22 bases lay between the germline ends. This CDR3 is built from 18 residues. The CDR3 spells CASSQESRSPRMVEKLFF. The CDR3 coding sequence is TGCGCCAGCAGCCAAGAGTCCAGGAGCCCTAGAATGGTAGAAAAACTGTTTTTT.